This TCR beta chain was retrieved from a study of blood T cell repertoires in COVID-19. Across the study: Whether acute or convalescent, the COVID-19 samples came from the United States, Italy and Spain.

Germline V lookup: CDR1 MGHRA, CDR2 YSYEKL. The CDR3 length is 16 residues. V shed 1 base and J shed 2 bases, with 14 bases lying between them. In the authors' methods: By means of reference gene primer amplification, nucleated cell counts were estimated. Sequencing used immunoSEQ multiplex PCR; TCRdb keeps in-frame clones, though not all of them. The DNA gave D and trimming, while V, J and clone size come from that table. The sample records about 74,000 clones, around 75% being singletons. This clone was seen a handful of times. Sequencing used peripheral blood. The TCR sequence derives from a man aged 65 to 85 with acute or convalescent COVID-19. The chain employs TRBV4-1 and TRBJ1-1; D gene ambiguous. CDR3 in amino acids: CASSQGASRTNTEAFF. In nucleotides, the CDR3 is TGCGCCAGCAGCCAAGGGGCCTCCCGAACAAACACTGAAGCTTTCTTT.